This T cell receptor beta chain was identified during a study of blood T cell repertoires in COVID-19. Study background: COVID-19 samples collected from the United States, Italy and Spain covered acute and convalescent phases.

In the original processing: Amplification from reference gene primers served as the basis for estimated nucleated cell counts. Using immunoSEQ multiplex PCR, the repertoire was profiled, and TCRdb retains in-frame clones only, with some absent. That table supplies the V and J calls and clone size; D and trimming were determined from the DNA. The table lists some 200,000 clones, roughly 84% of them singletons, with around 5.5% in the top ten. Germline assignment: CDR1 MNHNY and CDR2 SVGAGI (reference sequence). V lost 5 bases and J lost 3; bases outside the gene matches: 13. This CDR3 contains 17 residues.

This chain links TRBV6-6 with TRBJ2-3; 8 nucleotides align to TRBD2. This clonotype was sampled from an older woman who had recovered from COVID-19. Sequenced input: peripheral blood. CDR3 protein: CASSPPQGAGETDTQYF. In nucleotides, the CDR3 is TGTGCCAGCAGTCCCCCCCAAGGAGCGGGGGAGACAGATACGCAGTATTTT.